A selection of T cell receptor beta chains follows, all from one sample in a study of immune evolution from preneoplasia to lung adenocarcinoma. The table came from immunoSEQ multiplex PCR; TCRdb's copy has only in-frame clones and leaves some out. The table includes 7,000 to 8,500 clones, 70% to 85% detected once. The sequenced sample was FFPE atypical adenomatous hyperplasia tissue from the lung. Every receptor here comes from an older donor with lung adenocarcinoma. Some clones in this sample may be carry-over from other donors' samples. Each CDR3 is given without its conserved first and last residue. Rows may omit the clone size; those that give it use once, few, many or a size class.

>TRBJ1-1|TRBV7-2|few|13
ASSLWVGPNTEAF
>TRBJ1-1|TRBV29-1|NA|11
SVEVTGNTEAF
>TRBJ2-2|TRBV30|NA|11
AWSVTGFGELF
>TRBJ1-1|TRBV6-5|NA|13
ASSYRGVGNTEAF
>TRBJ2-6|TRBV10-3|NA|13
AISLGQPGANVLT
>TRBJ1-2|TRBV30|NA|13
AWTIVRTGVSGYT
>TRBJ2-3|TRBV5-4|NA|11
ASSGQSTDTQY
>TRBJ1-5|TRBV18|NA|12
ASSPTASNQPQH
>TRBJ2-3|TRBV4-1|NA|13
ASSQDKRSTDTQY
>TRBJ2-3|TRBV2|NA|16
ASTYLAGVGSGTDTQY
>TRBJ1-1|TRBV10-3|NA|13
AISESSRENTEAF
>TRBJ2-1|TRBV1|NA|6
TMGEQF
>TRBJ1-2|TRBV5-4|NA|12
ASSPTADNYGYT
>TRBJ1-4|TRBV6-1|once|12
ASSDGGGSEKLF
>TRBJ1-3|TRBV5-1|NA|11
ASSLDGRNTIY
>TRBJ2-7|TRBV21-1|NA|9
ASSKEYEQY
>TRBJ2-7|TRBV29-1|NA|10
SVEGSPGEQY
>TRBJ2-5|TRBV19|NA|11
ASTPRGSETQY
>TRBJ1-2|TRBV9|NA|11
ASSVGTSYGYT
>TRBJ2-7|TRBV5-4|NA|11
ASSWGPLYEQY